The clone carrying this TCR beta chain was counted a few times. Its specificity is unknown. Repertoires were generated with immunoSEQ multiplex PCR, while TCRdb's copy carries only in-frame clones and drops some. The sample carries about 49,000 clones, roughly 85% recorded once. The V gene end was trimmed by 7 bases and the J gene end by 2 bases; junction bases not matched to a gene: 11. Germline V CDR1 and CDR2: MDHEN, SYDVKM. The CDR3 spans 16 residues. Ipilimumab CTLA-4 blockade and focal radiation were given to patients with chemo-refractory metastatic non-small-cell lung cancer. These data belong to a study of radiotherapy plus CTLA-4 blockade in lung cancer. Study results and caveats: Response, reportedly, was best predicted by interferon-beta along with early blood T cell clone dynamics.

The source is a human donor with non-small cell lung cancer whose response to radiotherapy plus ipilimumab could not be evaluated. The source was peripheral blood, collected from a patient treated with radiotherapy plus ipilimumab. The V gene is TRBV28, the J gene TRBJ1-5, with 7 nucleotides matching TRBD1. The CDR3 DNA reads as TGTGCCAGCATAAATAGGGGGCAGGAGGGCAATCAGCCCCAGCATTTT. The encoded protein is CASINRGQEGNQPQHF. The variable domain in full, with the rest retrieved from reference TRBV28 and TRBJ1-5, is DVKVTQSSRYLVKRTGEKVFLECVQDMDHENMFWYRQDPGLGLRLIYFSYDVKMKEKGDIPEGYSVSREKKERFSLILESASTNQTSMYLCASINRGQEGNQPQHFGDGTRLSIL.